This T cell receptor beta chain was recorded in a study of chemoradiotherapy in HPV16-positive cancers. Clones were sequenced by immunoSEQ multiplex PCR, and TCRdb holds only the in-frame ones, with some missing. The data show fewer than 25,000 clones, over 85% seen once. The V gene's germline CDR1 is LNHDA and CDR2 SQIVND (reference sequence). The germline V and J ends were trimmed by 1 base and 0 bases, with 10 bases remaining between them. The CDR3 runs 17 residues. Sequenced material: blood, taken from a patient who underwent chemoradiotherapy. The genes are TRBV19 and TRBJ2-6; weak D call: TRBD1 (5 bases). The receptor was derived from a human donor with HPV-associated anogenital cancer. Here the CDR3 DNA reads TGTGCCAGTAGTATAGTGCAGGGTCGCTCTGGGGCCAACGTCCTGACTTTC. It yields the protein CASSIVQGRSGANVLTF.